Shown below are 30 T cell receptor beta chains from a single sample sequenced in a study of T cell responses to AZD1222 COVID-19 vaccine listed by TCRdb under 2021. Reading the label with the study, this specimen's time point is: about 28 days (+/-7) after the second vaccine dose. Library preparation used the immunoSEQ multiplex PCR assay. The source is immuneACCESS, and TCRdb retained only in-frame sequences with V and J called. Part of the clones is not carried over; for the studies checked, unresolved V genes explain less than half of this, and the remainder is unexplained. Recorded for this sample are 140,000 to 150,000 clones; around 84% of them occurred a single time. 5.1% of the sample comes from the top ten. Sequenced here: peripheral blood, sampled 28 days after the second AZD1222 dose. The source is an adult who received the AZD1222 COVID-19 vaccine.

The V gene is TRBV11-2, the J gene TRBJ1-1; 7 nucleotides line up with TRBD1. The CDR3 runs to 17 residues. The V gene's germline CDR1 is SGHAT and CDR2 FQNNGV. The J segment lost 0 bases and the V segment lost 2 bases, leaving 9 bases of the junction unmatched. The CDR3 DNA reads TGTGCCAGCAGCTTACAAAACAGGGGAAGGATGAACACTGAAGCTTTCTTT. Translation: CASSLQNRGRMNTEAFF. Full variable domain (outside the CDR3, taken from reference TRBV11-2 and TRBJ1-1): EAGVAQSPRYKIIEKRQSVAFWCNPISGHATLYWYQQILGQGPKLLIQFQNNGVVDDSQLPKDRFSAERLKGVDSTLKIQPAKLEDSAVYLCASSLQNRGRMNTEAFFGQGTRLTVV.

The V and J genes are TRBV27 and TRBJ1-2, with D maybe TRBD1 (5 bases). Trimming shortened V by 6 bases and J by 8 bases, and 16 bases separated the two germline ends. Looked up from germline, CDR1 is MNHEY and CDR2 is SMNVEV (reference sequence). This CDR3 comprises 13 residues. CDR3 loop: CASSYGRGNGYTF. CDR3 in DNA: TGTGCCAGCAGCTATGGACGGGGGAACGGCTACACCTTC.

The chain recombines TRBV7-2 with TRBJ2-7; TRBD1 is a possible D gene (5 bases). This CDR3 region has 15 residues. Germline CDR1 reads SGHTA; CDR2 reads FQGNSA. V shed 3 bases and J shed 0 bases, with 12 bases lying between them. CDR3 in DNA: TGTGCCAGCAGCTTCCAGGGAATGGCCTCCTACGAGCAGTACTTC. Translated: CASSFQGMASYEQYF. Based on the CDR3 plus reference TRBV7-2 and TRBJ2-7, the full variable domain is GAGVSQSPSNKVTEKGKDVELRCDPISGHTALYWYRQSLGQGLEFLIYFQGNSAPDKSGLPSDRFSAERTGGSVSTLTIQRTQQEDSAVYLCASSFQGMASYEQYFGPGTRLTVT.

The rearrangement joins TRBV19 to TRBJ1-2; D is possibly TRBD1 (6 bases). Germline V gene lookup returns CDR1 LNHDA and CDR2 SQIVND (reference sequence). Trimming removed 5 bases from V and 3 bases from J, with 16 bases in between. This CDR3 spans 15 amino acids. CDR3 nucleotides: TGTGCCAGTAGTGTGACAGGTCCGGGGGACTATGGCTACACCTTC. Amino acid sequence: CASSVTGPGDYGYTF.

As concerns this clone: The sample holds other DNA sequences that translate to the same CDR3. This chain connects TRBV20-1 to TRBJ1-2, with TRBD1 as a possible D gene (5 bases). V was clipped by 1 base and J by 6 bases, with 6 bases between them. Germline V lookup: CDR1 DFQATT, CDR2 SNEGSKA (reference sequence). The CDR3 extends over 11 amino acids. The CDR3 loop is CSARGGDGYTF. The CDR3 bases are TGCAGTGCTAGAGGAGGGGATGGCTACACCTTC.

The chain uses TRBV5-1 and TRBJ2-7; 12 nucleotides match TRBD1. The CDR3 has 14 amino acids. Germline trimming cut 4 bases from V and 6 bases from J; bases unmatched to any gene: 5. From germline, CDR1 is SGHRS and CDR2 YFSETQ. DNA for the CDR3: TGCGCCAGCAGCCTGGGGACAGGGGGCCTCGAGCAGTACTTC. Translation gives CASSLGTGGLEQYF.

V is TRBV27 and J is TRBJ2-5; D gene uncertain. Trimming stripped 6 bases from V and 4 bases from J, with 15 bases between. Germline CDR1 MNHEY, CDR2 SMNVEV (reference sequence). The CDR3 totals 14 residues. In DNA form, the CDR3 reads TGTGCCAGCAGCATGATGGGGTTGAGAGAGACCCAGTACTTC. Its protein product is CASSMMGLRETQYF.

The rearrangement joins TRBV6-5 to TRBJ2-7; D is uncertain. The CDR3 length is 14 residues. Per the germline V gene, CDR1 is MNHEY and CDR2 is SVGAGI. The germline V and J ends were trimmed by 7 bases and 5 bases, with 18 bases remaining between them. CDR3 DNA sequence: TGTGCCAGCACCCCTATTCGTAGCTTGAACGAGCAGTACTTC. This translates into CASTPIRSLNEQYF.

The chain joins TRBV28 to TRBJ2-3; possible D gene TRBD2, 6 bases. The CDR3 has 17 residues. V shed 3 bases and J shed 2 bases, with 18 bases lying between them. The V gene's germline CDR1 is MDHEN and CDR2 SYDVKM. The CDR3 nucleotides are TGTGCCAGCAGTTTGGCCCGGGACTCCTCTCACACAGATACGCAGTATTTT. It is translated as CASSLARDSSHTDTQYF.

This chain connects TRBV6-6 to TRBJ1-2; 11 nucleotides agree with TRBD1. This CDR3 has 15 residues. Per the germline V gene, CDR1 is MNHNY and CDR2 is SVGAGI (reference sequence). After removal of 5 bases from V and 8 bases from J, the junction contained 10 bases not matched to a gene. The chain's CDR3 is CASSPRDRGFVGYTF. The CDR3 DNA sequence: TGTGCCAGCAGTCCAAGGGACAGGGGGTTTGTGGGCTACACCTTC.

This chain links TRBV24-1 with TRBJ2-1; TRBD1 agrees at 8 bases. Germline V gene data show CDR1 as KGHDR and CDR2 as SFDVKD. The trim removed 4 bases at V and 6 bases at J, leaving 13 bases unmatched. The CDR3 consists of 17 residues. The CDR3 protein is CATSEFGIGTGSNEQFF. CDR3 DNA: TGTGCCACCAGTGAGTTCGGCATCGGGACAGGATCCAATGAGCAGTTCTTC.

Written as DNA, the CDR3 is TGTGCCAGCAGCTTAGCTTGGGGATACATGAACACTGAAGCTTTCTTT. It codes for CASSLAWGYMNTEAFF. V and J are TRBV7-9 and TRBJ1-1; D gene unclear. Germline CDR1 and CDR2: SEHNR and FQNEAQ (reference sequence). V dropped 0 bases and J dropped 0 bases, with 11 bases sitting between them. The CDR3 loop spans 16 amino acids.

The rearrangement uses TRBV9 and TRBJ1-4; D remains ambiguous. Germline loops: CDR1 SGDLS, CDR2 YYNGEE. This CDR3 region has 15 residues. The germline V and J ends were trimmed by 0 bases and 3 bases, with 9 bases remaining between them. The CDR3 nucleotides read TGTGCCAGCAGCGTAGGGGGTCCGGCTAATGAAAAACTGTTTTTT. Its protein product is CASSVGGPANEKLFF.

This chain uses TRBV3-1 (or the pseudogene TRBV3-2) with TRBJ2-3, with D unclear. The germline gives CDR1 LGHDT, CDR2 YNNKEL (reference sequence). The CDR3 runs 16 residues. V lost 0 bases and J 4 bases, leaving 14 bases between the germline ends. CDR3 amino acids: CASSQDAASRADTQYF. The CDR3 region has the DNA TGTGCCAGCAGCCAAGATGCAGCGAGTCGGGCAGATACGCAGTATTTT.

The chain carries TRBV18 and TRBJ1-6; 8 bases are shared with TRBD1. CDR1 and CDR2 (germline): KGHSH, LQKENI. V was clipped by 2 bases and J by 3 bases; unmatched bases: 3. The CDR3 sequence is 16 residues long. Here the CDR3 reads CASSPSGTGYNSPLHF. As DNA, the CDR3 is TGTGCCAGCTCACCATCCGGGACAGGCTATAATTCACCCCTCCACTTT.

V and J are TRBV2 and TRBJ2-4, with D perhaps being TRBD1 or TRBD2 (5 bases each). Germline V gives CDR1 SNHLY, CDR2 FYNNEI. The CDR3 runs to 13 residues. The V end lost 4 bases, the J end lost 6 bases, and 10 bases lay between the germline ends. For the CDR3, the DNA is TGTGCCAGCAGTGCCCGGGACCTAAACATTCAGTACTTC. It translates to CASSARDLNIQYF. Full variable domain (missing parts from reference TRBV2 and TRBJ2-4): EPEVTQTPSHQVTQMGQEVILRCVPISNHLYFYWYRQILGQKVEFLVSFYNNEISEKSEIFDDQFSVERPDGSNFTLKIRSTKLEDSAMYFCASSARDLNIQYFGAGTRLSVL.

The CDR3 DNA sequence: TGTGCCAGCAGTGGCCCACCGGGACAACGGGGACAGCCCCAGCATTTT. Encoded protein: CASSGPPGQRGQPQHF. The chain carries TRBV6-1 and TRBJ1-5, with D possibly TRBD1 on 6 matching bases. V gave up 4 bases and J gave up 7 bases, with 20 bases separating them. Per germline, CDR1 MNHNS and CDR2 SASEGT. This CDR3 has 16 residues.

The genes are TRBV5-1 and TRBJ1-3; D is perhaps TRBD1 (6 bases). The CDR3 is 14 residues long. CDR1 SGHRS and CDR2 YFSETQ come from the germline V gene. V was pared by 0 bases and J by 4 bases, with 8 bases between. The CDR3 reads CASSLAGVGNTIYF. CDR3 sequence (DNA): TGCGCCAGCAGCTTGGCAGGGGTAGGAAACACCATATATTTT.

The V call is TRBV6-2 or TRBV6-3, the J call TRBJ2-3, with 8 positions matching TRBD1. The CDR3 loop spans 15 amino acids. Per germline, CDR1 MNHEY and CDR2 SVGEGT. After removal of 4 bases from V and 2 bases from J, the junction contained 5 bases not matched to a gene. The CDR3 nucleotides are TGTGCCAGCAGTTTGGGACAGGCTGACACAGATACGCAGTATTTT. It is translated as CASSLGQADTDTQYF.

This sequence joins TRBV14 and TRBJ1-2, with TRBD1 as a possible D gene (6 bases). V shed 6 bases and J shed 3 bases, with 11 bases lying between them. The germline gives CDR1 SGHDN, CDR2 FVKESK. This CDR3 comprises 13 residues. CDR3 nucleotide sequence: TGTGCCAGCAGTAAGGCAGGGGACTATGGCTACACCTTC. Its protein is CASSKAGDYGYTF. The entire variable domain, with the rest obtained from reference TRBV14 and TRBJ1-2, is as follows: EAGVTQFPSHSVIEKGQTVTLRCDPISGHDNLYWYRRVMGKEIKFLLHFVKESKQDESGMPNNRFLAERTGGTYSTLKVQPAELEDSGVYFCASSKAGDYGYTFGSGTRLTVV.

The chain uses TRBV28 and TRBJ1-1; D remains ambiguous. Trimming removed 2 bases from V and 2 bases from J, with 3 bases in between. CDR1 MDHEN and CDR2 SYDVKM come from the germline V gene. The CDR3 covers 12 residues. The CDR3, as DNA: TGTGCCAGCAGTTTAACTAACACTGAAGCTTTCTTT. It codes for CASSLTNTEAFF.

This chain joins TRBV25-1 and TRBJ1-1, with D unresolved. The V end lost 7 bases, the J end lost 0 bases, and 6 bases lay between the germline ends. The CDR3 runs 12 residues. Germline CDR1 is MGHDK and CDR2 is SYGVNS. The CDR3 reads CASNGVNTEAFF. Written as DNA, the CDR3 is TGTGCCAGCAATGGAGTGAACACTGAAGCTTTCTTT.

This chain joins TRBV7-2 and TRBJ1-1; TRBD1 is a possible D gene (5 bases). The germline V gene encodes CDR1 SGHTA and CDR2 FQGNSA. The CDR3 contains 16 residues. V gave up 5 bases and J gave up 5 bases, with 21 bases separating them. The CDR3 here is CASSPTGTKSRTEAFF. The CDR3 bases are TGTGCCAGCAGCCCTACCGGGACGAAAAGTCGGACTGAAGCTTTCTTT. The whole variable domain, filled in from reference TRBV7-2 and TRBJ1-1, reads GAGVSQSPSNKVTEKGKDVELRCDPISGHTALYWYRQSLGQGLEFLIYFQGNSAPDKSGLPSDRFSAERTGGSVSTLTIQRTQQEDSAVYLCASSPTGTKSRTEAFFGQGTRLTVV.

The gene calls are TRBV6-4 and TRBJ2-3, with D perhaps matching TRBD2 (5 bases). Germline-derived CDR1 and CDR2 are MRHNA and SNTAGT. There are 15 residues in the CDR3. Trimming cost V 2 bases and J 4 bases, with 13 bases left between them. The CDR3 sequence is CASSDRPGGPDTQYF. DNA for the CDR3: TGTGCCAGCAGTGACCGTCCAGGAGGCCCAGATACGCAGTATTTT.

V usage is TRBV28 and J usage is TRBJ1-1, with D unclear. Germline V CDR1 and CDR2: MDHEN, SYDVKM. V was shortened by 3 bases and J by 6 bases, with 8 bases between the two germline ends. The CDR3 length is 12 residues. The chain's CDR3 is CASSLGFPEAFF. The DNA for the CDR3 is TGTGCCAGCAGTTTGGGTTTCCCTGAAGCTTTCTTT.

The sample holds one count of this clone. The chain is built from TRBV19 and TRBJ1-1, with a tentative D call TRBD1 (6 bases). V lost 6 bases, J lost 2 bases, and 13 bases lay in between. This CDR3 comprises 14 residues. Germline loops: CDR1 LNHDA, CDR2 SQIVND (reference sequence). In DNA, the CDR3 is TGTGCCAGTAGCCGGGACAAGACCAACACTGAAGCTTTCTTT. Its translation is CASSRDKTNTEAFF.

This sequence joins TRBV11-2 and TRBJ2-3, with no clear D. The germline gives CDR1 SGHAT, CDR2 FQNNGV. The CDR3 contains 13 residues. Deletions cut 2 bases from V and 5 bases from J, with 8 bases between. DNA of the CDR3: TGTGCCAGCAGCTTAAATCGGGTAGATACGCAGTATTTT. Its translation is CASSLNRVDTQYF.

The chain has TRBV15 and TRBJ1-5; 8 nucleotides line up with TRBD1. The CDR3 contains 16 residues. Germline lookup yields CDR1 LNHNV and CDR2 YYDKDF (reference sequence). The V segment lost 1 base and the J segment 0 bases; nucleotides outside the gene matches: 2. CDR3 protein: CATSRATGDSNQPQHF. The CDR3 coding sequence is TGTGCCACCAGCAGAGCGACAGGGGATAGCAATCAGCCCCAGCATTTT.

The V and J genes are TRBV30 and TRBJ1-4; D remains unclear. This CDR3 is 11 amino acids long. Per germline, CDR1 GTSNPN and CDR2 SVGIG (reference sequence). Trimming took off 8 bases at V and 8 bases at J, with 12 bases between the two ends. The CDR3 sequence: CATELWEKLFF. Here the CDR3 DNA reads TGTGCCACGGAGTTATGGGAAAAACTGTTTTTT.

The chain joins TRBV7-6 to TRBJ2-5; 9 bases agree with TRBD2. With V trimmed by 5 bases and J by 5 bases, 9 bases remained unmatched. Germline loops: CDR1 SGHVS, CDR2 FNYEAQ. This CDR3 contains 15 residues. The CDR3: CASSLSASGGETQYF. The CDR3 DNA sequence: TGTGCCAGCAGCCTCTCGGCCAGCGGGGGGGAGACCCAGTACTTC.